This paragraph covers one TCR beta chain sequence. Its matching antigen is unknown. Naive CD45RA+ and memory CD45RO+ CD4+ or CD8+ T cells were FACS-sorted. The sample is drawn from a study of regulatory dendritic cells for organ transplantation. Regarding the study as a whole: Memory CD8+ T cells were the most oligoclonal; naive cells were highly diverse.

CDR1 WSHSY and CDR2 SAAADI come from the germline V gene. CDR3 length: 13 amino acids. V lost 6 bases, J lost 4 bases, and 13 bases lay in between. This table comes from immunoSEQ multiplex PCR, and its TCRdb copy is limited to in-frame clones, with some not included. The data contain 25,000 to 30,000 clones, 82% of them singletons. This TCR came from a human donor in good health. The chain joins TRBV10-2 to TRBJ2-7; D perhaps matches TRBD2 (5 bases). The material sequenced was naive CD8+ T cells from blood. Indicated subset: CD45RA+ naive T cells. The CDR3 loop is CASRVDGGYEQYF. The CDR3 DNA follows: TGCGCCAGCAGGGTCGACGGAGGTTACGAGCAGTACTTC.